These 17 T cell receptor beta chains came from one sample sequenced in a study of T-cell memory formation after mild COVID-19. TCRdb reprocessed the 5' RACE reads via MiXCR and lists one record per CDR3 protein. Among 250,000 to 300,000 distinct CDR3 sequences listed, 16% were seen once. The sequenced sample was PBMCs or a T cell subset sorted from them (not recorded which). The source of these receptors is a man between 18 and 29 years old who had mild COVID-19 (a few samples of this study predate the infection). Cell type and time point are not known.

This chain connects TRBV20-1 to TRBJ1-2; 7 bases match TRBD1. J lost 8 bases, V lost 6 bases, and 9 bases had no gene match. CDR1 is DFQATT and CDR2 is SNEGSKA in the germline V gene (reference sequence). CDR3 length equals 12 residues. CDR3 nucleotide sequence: TGCAGTGCCATTCGACAGGGAGGCGGCTACACCTTC. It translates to CSAIRQGGGYTF.

In nucleotides, the CDR3 is TGTGCCAGCGGGACAGGGAAAGAGACCCAGTACTTC. Protein sequence: CASGTGKETQYF. The chain joins TRBV12-3 or TRBV12-4 to TRBJ2-5; 9 nucleotides align to TRBD1. The J segment lost 3 bases and the V segment lost 8 bases, leaving 1 base of the junction unmatched. This CDR3 has 12 amino acids.

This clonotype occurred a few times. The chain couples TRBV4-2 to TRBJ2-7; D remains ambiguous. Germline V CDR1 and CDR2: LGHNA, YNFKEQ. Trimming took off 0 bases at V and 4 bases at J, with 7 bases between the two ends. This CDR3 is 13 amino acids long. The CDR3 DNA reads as TGTGCCAGCAGCCAAGATCGGCGTTACGAGCAGTACTTC. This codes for CASSQDRRYEQYF.

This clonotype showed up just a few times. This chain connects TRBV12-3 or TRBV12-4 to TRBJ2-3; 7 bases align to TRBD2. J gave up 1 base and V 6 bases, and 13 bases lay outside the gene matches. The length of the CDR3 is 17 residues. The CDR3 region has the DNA TGTGCCAGCAGCTACCGAGGCGGGGGTGTCGGCACAGATACGCAGTATTTT. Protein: CASSYRGGGVGTDTQYF.

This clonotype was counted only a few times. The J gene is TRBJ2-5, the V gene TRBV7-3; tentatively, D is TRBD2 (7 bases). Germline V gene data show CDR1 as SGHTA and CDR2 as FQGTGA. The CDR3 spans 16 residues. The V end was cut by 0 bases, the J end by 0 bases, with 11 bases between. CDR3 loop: CASSLTGGAYQETQYF. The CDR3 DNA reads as TGTGCCAGCAGCTTAACTGGGGGGGCGTACCAAGAGACCCAGTACTTC. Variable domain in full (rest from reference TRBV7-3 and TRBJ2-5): GAGVSQTPSNKVTEKGKYVELRCDPISGHTALYWYRQSLGQGPEFLIYFQGTGAADDSGLPNDRFFAVRPEGSVSTLKIQRTERGDSAVYLCASSLTGGAYQETQYFGPGTRLLVL.

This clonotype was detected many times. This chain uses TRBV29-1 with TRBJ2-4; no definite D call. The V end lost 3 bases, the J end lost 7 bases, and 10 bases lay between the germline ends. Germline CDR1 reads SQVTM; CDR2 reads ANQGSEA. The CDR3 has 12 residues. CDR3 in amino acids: CSVETFGNIQYF. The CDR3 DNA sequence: TGCAGCGTTGAGACGTTTGGTAACATTCAGTACTTC.

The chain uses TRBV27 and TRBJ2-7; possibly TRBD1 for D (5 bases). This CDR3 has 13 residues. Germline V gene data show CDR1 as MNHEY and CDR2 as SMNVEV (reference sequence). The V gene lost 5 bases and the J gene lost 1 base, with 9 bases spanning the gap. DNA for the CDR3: TGTGCCAGCAGTCGACAGCGATCCTACGAGCAGTACTTC. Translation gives CASSRQRSYEQYF.

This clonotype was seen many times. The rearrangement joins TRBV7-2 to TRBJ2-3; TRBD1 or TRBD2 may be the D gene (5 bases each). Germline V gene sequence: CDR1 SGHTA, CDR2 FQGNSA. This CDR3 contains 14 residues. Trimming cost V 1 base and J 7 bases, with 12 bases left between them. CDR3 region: CASSLEVGRNTQYF. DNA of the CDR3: TGTGCCAGCAGCTTAGAGGTGGGACGGAATACGCAGTATTTT.

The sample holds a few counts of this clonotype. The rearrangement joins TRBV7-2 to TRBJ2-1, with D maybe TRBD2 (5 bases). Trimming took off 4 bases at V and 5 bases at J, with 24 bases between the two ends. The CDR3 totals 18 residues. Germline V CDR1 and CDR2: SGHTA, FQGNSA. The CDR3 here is CASSSSHHAVLANNEQFF. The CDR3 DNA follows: TGTGCCAGCAGCTCCAGCCATCACGCGGTGCTAGCTAACAATGAGCAGTTCTTC.

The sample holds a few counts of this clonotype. CDR3: CASSLYLSSTDTQYF. CDR3 nucleotide sequence: TGTGCCAGCAGCTTATACCTATCATCCACAGATACGCAGTATTTT. The chain employs TRBV7-2 and TRBJ2-3; no definite D call. Deletions cut 2 bases from V and 2 bases from J, with 11 bases between. The CDR3 runs 15 residues. The germline V gene encodes CDR1 SGHTA and CDR2 FQGNSA.

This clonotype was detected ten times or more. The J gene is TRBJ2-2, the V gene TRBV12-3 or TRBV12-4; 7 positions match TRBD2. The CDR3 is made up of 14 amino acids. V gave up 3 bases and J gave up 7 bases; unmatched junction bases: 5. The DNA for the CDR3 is TGTGCCAGCAGTTTCGCGGGGGTTCGCGGGGAGCTGTTTTTT. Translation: CASSFAGVRGELFF.

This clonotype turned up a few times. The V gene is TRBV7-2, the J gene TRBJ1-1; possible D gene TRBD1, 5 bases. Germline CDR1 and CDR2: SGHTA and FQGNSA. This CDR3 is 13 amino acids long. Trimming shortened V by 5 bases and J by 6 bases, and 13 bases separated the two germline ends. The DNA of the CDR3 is TGTGCCAGCAGCAAGTGGGGAGGGGCTGAAGCTTTCTTT. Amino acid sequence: CASSKWGGAEAFF.

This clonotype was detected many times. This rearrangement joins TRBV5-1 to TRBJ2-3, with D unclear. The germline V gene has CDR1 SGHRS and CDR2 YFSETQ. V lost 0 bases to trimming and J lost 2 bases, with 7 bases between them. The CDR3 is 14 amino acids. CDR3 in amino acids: CASSLEAVTDTQYF. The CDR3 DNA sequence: TGCGCCAGCAGCTTGGAGGCAGTCACAGATACGCAGTATTTT.

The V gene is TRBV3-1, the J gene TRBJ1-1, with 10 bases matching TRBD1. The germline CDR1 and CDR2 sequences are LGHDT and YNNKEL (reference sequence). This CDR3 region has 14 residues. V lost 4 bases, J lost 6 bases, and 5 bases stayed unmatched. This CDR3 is CASSPRDRGAEAFF. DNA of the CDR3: TGTGCCAGCAGCCCTAGGGACAGGGGCGCTGAAGCTTTCTTT.

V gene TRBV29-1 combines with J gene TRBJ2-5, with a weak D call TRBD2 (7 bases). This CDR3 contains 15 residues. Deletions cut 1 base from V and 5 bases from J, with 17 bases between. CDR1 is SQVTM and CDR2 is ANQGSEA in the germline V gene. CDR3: CSVEGFRGAGETQYF. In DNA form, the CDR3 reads TGCAGCGTTGAAGGGTTCCGGGGGGCTGGCGAGACCCAGTACTTC.

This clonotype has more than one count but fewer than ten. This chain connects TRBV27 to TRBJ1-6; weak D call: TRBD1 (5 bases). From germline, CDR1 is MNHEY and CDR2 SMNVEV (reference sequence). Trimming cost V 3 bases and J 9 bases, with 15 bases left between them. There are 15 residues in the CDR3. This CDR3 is CASSFGQGVGSPLHF. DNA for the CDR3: TGTGCCAGCAGTTTCGGGCAGGGAGTGGGTTCACCCCTCCACTTT.

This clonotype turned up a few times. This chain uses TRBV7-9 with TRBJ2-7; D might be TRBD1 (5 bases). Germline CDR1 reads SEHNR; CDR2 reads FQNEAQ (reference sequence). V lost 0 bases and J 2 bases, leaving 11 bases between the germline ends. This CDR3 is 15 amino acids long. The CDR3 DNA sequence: TGTGCCAGCAGCTTAGCGAACAGGAGACCCTACGAGCAGTACTTC. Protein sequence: CASSLANRRPYEQYF.